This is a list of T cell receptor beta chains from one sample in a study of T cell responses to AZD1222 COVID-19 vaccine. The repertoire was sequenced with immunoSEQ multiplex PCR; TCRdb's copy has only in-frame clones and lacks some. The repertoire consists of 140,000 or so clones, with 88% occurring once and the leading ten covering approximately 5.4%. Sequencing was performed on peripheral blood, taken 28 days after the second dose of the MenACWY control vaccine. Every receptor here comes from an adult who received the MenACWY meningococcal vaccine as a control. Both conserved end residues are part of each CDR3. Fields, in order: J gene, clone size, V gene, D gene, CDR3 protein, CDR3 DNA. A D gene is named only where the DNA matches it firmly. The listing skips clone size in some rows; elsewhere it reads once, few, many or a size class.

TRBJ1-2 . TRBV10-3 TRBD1 CAISELAGTGFRSGYTF TGTGCCATCAGTGAGTTAGCCGGGACAGGGTTCCGAAGTGGCTACACCTTC
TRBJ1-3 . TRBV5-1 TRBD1 CASSLEGQEGNTIYF TGCGCCAGCAGCTTGGAGGGACAGGAGGGAAACACCATATATTTT
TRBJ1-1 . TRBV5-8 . CASSPQGENTEAFF TGTGCCAGCAGCCCGCAGGGCGAAAACACTGAAGCTTTCTTT
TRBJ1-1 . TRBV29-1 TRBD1 CSVARGQGRGTEAFF TGCAGCGTTGCACGAGGACAGGGTAGGGGCACTGAAGCTTTCTTT
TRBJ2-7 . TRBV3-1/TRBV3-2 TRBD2 CASSSRGAGGRNEQYF TGTGCCAGCAGCAGCAGAGGGGCGGGAGGGAGGAACGAGCAGTACTTC
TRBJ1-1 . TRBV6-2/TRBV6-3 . CASSYLAGGIEAFF TGTGCCAGCAGTTACCTCGCGGGAGGGATTGAAGCTTTCTTT
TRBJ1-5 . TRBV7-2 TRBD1 CASSLGQISNQPQHF TGTGCCAGCAGCCTGGGACAGATAAGCAATCAGCCCCAGCATTTT
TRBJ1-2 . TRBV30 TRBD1 CAWSYSTGGGYTF TGTGCCTGGAGTTACTCGACAGGGGGTGGCTACACCTTC
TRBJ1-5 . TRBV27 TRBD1 CASSLSFRGHQPQHF TGTGCCAGCAGTTTAAGCTTCAGGGGGCATCAGCCCCAGCATTTT
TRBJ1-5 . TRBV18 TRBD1 CASSPGQLSNQPQHF TGTGCCAGCTCACCGGGACAGCTTAGCAATCAGCCCCAGCATTTT
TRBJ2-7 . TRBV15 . CATSRGGGELYEQYF TGTGCCACCAGCAGAGGGGGCGGGGAGCTCTACGAGCAGTACTTC
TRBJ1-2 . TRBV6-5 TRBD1 CASSSTGDGYTF TGTGCCAGCAGTTCAACAGGGGACGGCTACACCTTC
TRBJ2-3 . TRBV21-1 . CASSTRQTSDTQYF TGTGCCAGCAGCACCCGACAAACCTCCGATACGCAGTATTTT
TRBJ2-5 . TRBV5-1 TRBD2 CASSLEAGAGGETQYF TGCGCCAGCAGCTTGGAGGCGGGAGCCGGTGGAGAGACCCAGTACTTC
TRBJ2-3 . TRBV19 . CASSAGDTDTQYF TGTGCCAGTAGTGCTGGTGACACAGATACGCAGTATTTT
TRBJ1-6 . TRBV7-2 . CASSSNTGSPLHF TGTGCCAGCAGCTCTAATACTGGTTCACCCCTCCACTTT
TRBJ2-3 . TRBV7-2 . CASSLQGSTDTQYF TGTGCCAGCAGCTTACAGGGAAGCACAGATACGCAGTATTTT
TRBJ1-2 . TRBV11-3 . CASSLEGGYTF TGTGCCAGCAGCTTGGAGGGGGGCTACACCTTC
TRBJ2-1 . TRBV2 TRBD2 CASRATSGGTGEQFF TGTGCCAGCAGGGCAACTAGCGGGGGGACCGGTGAGCAGTTCTTC
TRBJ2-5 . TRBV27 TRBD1 CASSLLGGPKETQYF TGTGCCAGCAGTTTATTAGGGGGCCCCAAAGAGACCCAGTACTTC
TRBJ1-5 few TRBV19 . CASTELGDSNQPQHF TGTGCCAGTACCGAGCTTGGGGATAGCAATCAGCCCCAGCATTTT
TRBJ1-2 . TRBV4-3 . CASSQDTRGIDYGYTF TGCGCCAGCAGCCAAGATACCCGGGGCATCGACTATGGCTACACCTTC
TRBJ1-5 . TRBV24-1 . CATSDKGSGNQPQHF TGTGCCACCAGTGATAAGGGGTCAGGCAATCAGCCCCAGCATTTT
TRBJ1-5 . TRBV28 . CASSKSNGGNQPQHF TGTGCCAGCAGTAAAAGTAATGGAGGCAATCAGCCCCAGCATTTT
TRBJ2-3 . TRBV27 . CASSSIRGGGTQYF TGTGCCAGCAGTTCTATCCGAGGAGGCGGGACGCAGTATTTT